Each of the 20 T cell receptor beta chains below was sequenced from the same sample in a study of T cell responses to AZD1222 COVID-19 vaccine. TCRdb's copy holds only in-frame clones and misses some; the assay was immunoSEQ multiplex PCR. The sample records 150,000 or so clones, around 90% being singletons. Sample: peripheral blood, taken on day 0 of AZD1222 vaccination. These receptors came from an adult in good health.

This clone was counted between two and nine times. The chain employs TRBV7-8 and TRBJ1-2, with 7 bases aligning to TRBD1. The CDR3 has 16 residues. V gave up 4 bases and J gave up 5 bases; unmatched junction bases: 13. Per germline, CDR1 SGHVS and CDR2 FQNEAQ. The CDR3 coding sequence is TGTGCCAGCAGCTCCGAGTGGGAGGGGGCGTATTATGGCTACACCTTC. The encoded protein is CASSSEWEGAYYGYTF.

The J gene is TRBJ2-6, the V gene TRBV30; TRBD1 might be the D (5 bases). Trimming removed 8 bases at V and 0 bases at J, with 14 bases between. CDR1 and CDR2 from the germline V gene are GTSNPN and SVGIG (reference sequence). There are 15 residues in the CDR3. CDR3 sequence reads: CAHRRQSSGANVLTF. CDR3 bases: TGTGCCCACAGGAGACAGAGCTCTGGGGCCAACGTCCTGACTTTC.

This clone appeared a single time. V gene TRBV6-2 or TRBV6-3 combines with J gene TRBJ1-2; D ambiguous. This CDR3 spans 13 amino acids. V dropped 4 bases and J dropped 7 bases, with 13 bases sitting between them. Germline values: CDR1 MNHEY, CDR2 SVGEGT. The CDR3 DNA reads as TGTGCCAGCAGTTGGACTGAGGCCAGTGGCTACACCTTC. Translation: CASSWTEASGYTF.

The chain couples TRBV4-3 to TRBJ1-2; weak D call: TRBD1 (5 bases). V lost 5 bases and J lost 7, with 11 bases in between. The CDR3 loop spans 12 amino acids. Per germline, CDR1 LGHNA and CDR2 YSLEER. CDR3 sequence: CASSGGVRGYTF. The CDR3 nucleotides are TGCGCCAGCAGCGGAGGGGTTCGTGGCTACACCTTC.

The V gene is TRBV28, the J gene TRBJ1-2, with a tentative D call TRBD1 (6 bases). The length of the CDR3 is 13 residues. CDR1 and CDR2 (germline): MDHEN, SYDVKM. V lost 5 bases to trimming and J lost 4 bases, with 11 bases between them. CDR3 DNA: TGTGCCAGCAGTGACACAGGGTTCTATGGCTACACCTTC. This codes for CASSDTGFYGYTF.

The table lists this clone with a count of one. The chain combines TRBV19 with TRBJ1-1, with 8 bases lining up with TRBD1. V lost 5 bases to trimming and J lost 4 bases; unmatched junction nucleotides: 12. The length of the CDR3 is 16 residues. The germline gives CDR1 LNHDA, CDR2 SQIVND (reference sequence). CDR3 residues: CASSYMLTGVLTEAFF. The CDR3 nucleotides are TGTGCCAGTAGTTATATGCTGACAGGGGTTCTCACTGAAGCTTTCTTT.

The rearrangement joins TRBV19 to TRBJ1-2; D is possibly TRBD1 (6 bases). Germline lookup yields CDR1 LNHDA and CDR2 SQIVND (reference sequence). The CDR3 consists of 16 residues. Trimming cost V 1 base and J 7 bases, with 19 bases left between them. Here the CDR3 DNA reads TGTGCCAGTAGTATAGCCTGGACAGCAGACCGTATTGGCTACACCTTC. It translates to CASSIAWTADRIGYTF.

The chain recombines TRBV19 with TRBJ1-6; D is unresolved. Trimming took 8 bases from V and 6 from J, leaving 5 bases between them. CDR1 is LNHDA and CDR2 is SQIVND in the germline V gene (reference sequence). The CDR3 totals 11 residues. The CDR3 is CASGVNSPLHF. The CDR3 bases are TGTGCCAGTGGGGTTAATTCACCCCTCCACTTT. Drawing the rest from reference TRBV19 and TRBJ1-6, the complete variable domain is DGGITQSPKYLFRKEGQNVTLSCEQNLNHDAMYWYRQDPGQGLRLIYYSQIVNDFQKGDIAEGYSVSREKKESFPLTVTSAQKNPTAFYLCASGVNSPLHFGNGTRLTVT.

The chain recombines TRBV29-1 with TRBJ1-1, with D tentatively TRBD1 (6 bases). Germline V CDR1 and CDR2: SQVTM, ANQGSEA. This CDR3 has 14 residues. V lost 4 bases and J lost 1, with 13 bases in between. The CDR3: CSVALGQKNTEAFF. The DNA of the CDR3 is TGCAGCGTTGCCCTAGGACAGAAGAACACTGAAGCTTTCTTT.

CDR3 coding DNA: TGTGCCACCAGTGATCTTGCAGATGTAAACATTCAGTACTTC. Amino acids: CATSDLADVNIQYF. The chain joins TRBV24-1 to TRBJ2-4; D not certain. In germline, CDR1 is KGHDR, CDR2 SFDVKD. The CDR3 has 14 amino acids. V lost 3 bases to trimming and J lost 6 bases, with 11 bases between them.

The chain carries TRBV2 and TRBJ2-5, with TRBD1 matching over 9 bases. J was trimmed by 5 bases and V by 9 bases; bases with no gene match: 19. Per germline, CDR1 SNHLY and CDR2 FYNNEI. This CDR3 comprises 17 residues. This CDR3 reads CARTGGGRDRVGETQYF. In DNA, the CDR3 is TGTGCCAGAACGGGTGGAGGCCGGGACAGGGTCGGGGAGACCCAGTACTTC.

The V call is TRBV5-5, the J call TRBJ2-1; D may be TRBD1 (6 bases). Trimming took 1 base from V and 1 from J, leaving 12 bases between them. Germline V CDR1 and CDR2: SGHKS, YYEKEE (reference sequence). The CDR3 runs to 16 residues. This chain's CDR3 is CASSLQIQGSYNEQFF. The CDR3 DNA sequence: TGTGCCAGCAGCTTGCAGATTCAGGGGTCCTACAATGAGCAGTTCTTC.

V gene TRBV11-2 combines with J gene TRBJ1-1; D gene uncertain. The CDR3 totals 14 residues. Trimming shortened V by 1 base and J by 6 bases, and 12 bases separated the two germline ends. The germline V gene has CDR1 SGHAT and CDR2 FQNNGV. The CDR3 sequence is CASSLGSRDPEAFF. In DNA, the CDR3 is TGTGCCAGCAGCTTAGGGTCCCGGGATCCTGAAGCTTTCTTT.

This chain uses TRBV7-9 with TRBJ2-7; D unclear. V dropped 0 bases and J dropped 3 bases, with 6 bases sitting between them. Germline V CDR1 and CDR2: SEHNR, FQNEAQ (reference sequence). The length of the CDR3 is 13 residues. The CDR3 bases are TGTGCCAGCAGCTTAGCAGACGGCTACGAGCAGTACTTC. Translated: CASSLADGYEQYF.

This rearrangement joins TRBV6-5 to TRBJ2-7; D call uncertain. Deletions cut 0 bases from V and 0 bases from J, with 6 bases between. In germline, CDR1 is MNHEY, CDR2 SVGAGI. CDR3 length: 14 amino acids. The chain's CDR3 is CASSYSTSSYEQYF. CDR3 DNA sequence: TGTGCCAGCAGTTACTCGACGAGCTCCTACGAGCAGTACTTC.

CDR3 coding DNA: TGTGCCACCAGCAGACCCAGCAGGGGAACCTACGAGCAGTACTTC. Protein product: CATSRPSRGTYEQYF. The chain recombines TRBV15 with TRBJ2-7; perhaps TRBD1 as D (6 bases). The CDR3 totals 15 residues. CDR1 is LNHNV and CDR2 is YYDKDF in the germline V gene (reference sequence). V was trimmed by 2 bases and J by 2 bases, leaving 13 bases between them. Combining the CDR3 with reference TRBV15 and TRBJ2-7 gives the whole variable domain DAMVIQNPRYQVTQFGKPVTLSCSQTLNHNVMYWYQQKSSQAPKLLFHYYDKDFNNEADTPDNFQSRRPNTSFCFLDIRSPGLGDTAMYLCATSRPSRGTYEQYFGPGTRLTVT.

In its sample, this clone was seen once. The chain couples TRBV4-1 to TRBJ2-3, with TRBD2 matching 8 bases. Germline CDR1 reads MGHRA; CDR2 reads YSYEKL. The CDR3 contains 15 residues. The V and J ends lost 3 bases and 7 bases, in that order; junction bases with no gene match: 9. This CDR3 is CASSQGGLAGHTQYF. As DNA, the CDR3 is TGCGCCAGCAGCCAGGGAGGACTAGCTGGCCATACGCAGTATTTT.

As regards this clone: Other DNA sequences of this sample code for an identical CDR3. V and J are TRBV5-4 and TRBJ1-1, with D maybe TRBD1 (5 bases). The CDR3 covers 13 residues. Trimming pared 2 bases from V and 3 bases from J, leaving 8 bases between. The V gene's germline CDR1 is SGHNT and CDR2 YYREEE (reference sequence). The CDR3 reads CASSLQGDTEAFF. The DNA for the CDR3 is TGTGCCAGCAGCTTACAAGGGGACACTGAAGCTTTCTTT.

The CDR3 protein is CASSPGTGPLETEAFF. CDR3 sequence (DNA): TGTGCCAGCAGTCCCGGGACAGGCCCCTTGGAGACTGAAGCTTTCTTT. V usage is TRBV6-6 and J usage is TRBJ1-1; TRBD1 matches at 8 bases. The CDR3 covers 16 residues. Per germline, CDR1 MNHNY and CDR2 SVGAGI (reference sequence). Losses at the gene ends were 5 bases for V and 5 bases for J; bases not matched to a gene: 13.

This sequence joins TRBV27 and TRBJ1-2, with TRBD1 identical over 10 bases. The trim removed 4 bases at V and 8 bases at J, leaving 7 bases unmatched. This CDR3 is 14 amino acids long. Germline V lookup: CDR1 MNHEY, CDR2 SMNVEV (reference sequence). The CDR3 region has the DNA TGTGCCAGCAGTTCGGGACAGGGGCGGAGGGGCTACACCTTC. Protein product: CASSSGQGRRGYTF.